This T cell receptor beta chain was captured by sequencing in a study of blood T cell repertoires in COVID-19. CDR1 is SGDLS, CDR2 YYNGEE, per germline. This CDR3 is built from 15 residues. Trimming pared 2 bases from V and 6 bases from J, leaving 14 bases between. In the original workflow: For nucleated cells, counts were estimated from reference gene primer amplification. The assay was immunoSEQ multiplex PCR, and TCRdb's table has in-frame clones only and misses some. V, J and clone size derive from that table, while D and trimming were established from the DNA sequence. The sample holds approximately 36,000 clones; about 90% are singletons and the top ten take around 21%.

The sample consisted of peripheral blood. The source of this sequence is a man aged 60-69 years with acute or convalescent COVID-19. J is TRBJ2-2 and V is TRBV9; TRBD2 is a possible D gene (6 bases). In DNA, the CDR3 is TGTGCCAGCAGCGTCGAGGACTATTCCCCCGGGGAGCTGTTTTTT. This gives the protein CASSVEDYSPGELFF.